Following are 30 T cell receptor beta chains from one sample sequenced in a study of T cell responses to AZD1222 COVID-19 vaccine. Clones were read by immunoSEQ multiplex PCR, and TCRdb kept only the in-frame ones, dropping some. The repertoire holds fewer than 150,000 clones, with roughly 91% as singletons. The input for sequencing was peripheral blood, taken 28 days after the second AZD1222 dose. The source is an adult who received the AZD1222 COVID-19 vaccine.

The rearrangement links TRBV12-3 or TRBV12-4 to TRBJ1-6, with D possibly matching TRBD1 (5 bases). V shed 6 bases and J shed 7 bases, with 10 bases lying between them. CDR3 length equals 13 residues. DNA of the CDR3: TGTGCCAGCAGGGGGACGGCCAATTCACCCCTCCACTTT. Translated, it gives CASRGTANSPLHF.

The chain employs TRBV30 and TRBJ1-5; 7 bases map to TRBD1. The length of the CDR3 is 14 residues. CDR1 and CDR2 from the germline V gene are GTSNPN and SVGIG (reference sequence). The ends lost 4 bases at V and 4 bases at J; junction bases unmatched: 7. The CDR3 region is CAWMDGTENQPQHF. CDR3 coding DNA: TGTGCCTGGATGGACGGGACAGAGAATCAGCCCCAGCATTTT.

The V and J genes are TRBV2 and TRBJ1-1, with D hard to call. Trimming cost V 6 bases and J 1 base, with 9 bases left between them. The germline gives CDR1 SNHLY, CDR2 FYNNEI. The CDR3 is 13 amino acids. The CDR3 loop reads CASRARENTEAFF. CDR3 in DNA: TGTGCCAGCAGGGCCAGAGAGAACACTGAAGCTTTCTTT.

In its sample, this clone was seen once. The chain employs TRBV19 and TRBJ2-1; the D is unclear. The V end was cut by 6 bases, the J end by 1 base, with 10 bases between. The CDR3 loop spans 14 amino acids. CDR1 LNHDA and CDR2 SQIVND come from the germline V gene (reference sequence). CDR3 nucleotides: TGTGCCAGTAGGAGGACGGTTTCCTACAATGAGCAGTTCTTC. Translated: CASRRTVSYNEQFF.

The gene calls are TRBV4-3 and TRBJ1-3; D remains ambiguous. This CDR3 comprises 20 residues. V gave up 4 bases and J gave up 4 bases, with 29 bases separating them. Germline CDR1 reads LGHNA; CDR2 reads YSLEER. Written as DNA, the CDR3 is TGCGCCAGCAGCCCCATCCTCACTGGGCCGGGCTCCGGGCGAGGAAACACCATATATTTT. Encoded protein: CASSPILTGPGSGRGNTIYF.

This chain links TRBV3-1 (or the pseudogene TRBV3-2) with TRBJ2-7; D unclear. This CDR3 has 11 amino acids. Trimming removed 4 bases from V and 0 bases from J, with 1 base in between. The germline V gene encodes CDR1 LGHDT and CDR2 YNNKEL (reference sequence). As DNA, the CDR3 is TGTGCCAGCAGCCGCTCCTACGAGCAGTACTTC. This gives the protein CASSRSYEQYF.

A note on this clone: Other DNA sequences within the sample encode an identical CDR3. The chain carries TRBV18 and TRBJ2-7, with 10 bases aligning to TRBD1. The germline V gene encodes CDR1 KGHSH and CDR2 LQKENI. The CDR3 is 15 residues long. V lost 0 bases and J lost 4; bases outside the gene matches: 3. The CDR3 region is CASSPPGQGTYEQYF. CDR3 DNA sequence: TGTGCCAGCTCACCACCGGGACAGGGGACTTACGAGCAGTACTTC.

V and J are TRBV9 and TRBJ2-7; D may be TRBD2 (5 bases). The CDR3 covers 14 residues. Per germline, CDR1 SGDLS and CDR2 YYNGEE. V lost 5 bases and J 6 bases, leaving 18 bases between the germline ends. The CDR3 reads CASSPKPHTSEQYF. CDR3 DNA: TGTGCCAGCAGTCCCAAGCCCCATACTAGCGAGCAGTACTTC. The entire variable domain, with the rest obtained from reference TRBV9 and TRBJ2-7, is as follows: DSGVTQTPKHLITATGQRVTLRCSPRSGDLSVYWYQQSLDQGLQFLIQYYNGEERAKGNILERFSAQQFPDLHSELNLSSLELGDSALYFCASSPKPHTSEQYFGPGTRLTVT.

The V and J genes are TRBV19 and TRBJ2-5; D possibly corresponds to TRBD1 (6 bases). CDR3 length: 13 amino acids. Trimming removed 7 bases at V and 4 bases at J, with 13 bases between. Per the germline V gene, CDR1 is LNHDA and CDR2 is SQIVND (reference sequence). The CDR3 protein is CASKSTGLETQYF. The CDR3 coding sequence is TGTGCCAGTAAGAGTACAGGGTTAGAGACCCAGTACTTC. Looking up the rest from reference TRBV19 and TRBJ2-5 gives the full variable domain: DGGITQSPKYLFRKEGQNVTLSCEQNLNHDAMYWYRQDPGQGLRLIYYSQIVNDFQKGDIAEGYSVSREKKESFPLTVTSAQKNPTAFYLCASKSTGLETQYFGPGTRLLVL.

The J gene is TRBJ1-4, the V gene TRBV2; 7 bases are a match to TRBD1. Germline values: CDR1 SNHLY, CDR2 FYNNEI. The trim removed 7 bases at V and 5 bases at J, leaving 4 bases unmatched. CDR3 length equals 13 residues. CDR3 nucleotides: TGTGCCAGCAACAGGGGTCAAAATGAAAAACTGTTTTTT. Translating gives CASNRGQNEKLFF.

In its sample, this clone was seen once. One junction end does not reproduce the germline sequence, and a read error may be involved. V is TRBV30 and J is TRBJ2-3; tentatively, D is TRBD1 (6 bases). Germline V gene data show CDR1 as GTSNPN and CDR2 as SVGIG (reference sequence). This CDR3 region has 12 residues. The chain's CDR3 is CAWTVTTGTQYF. The DNA of the CDR3 is TGTGCCTGGACGGTAACGACAGGTACGCAGTATTTT.

This chain uses TRBV6-5 with TRBJ2-1; D gene unclear. V shed 7 bases and J shed 4 bases, with 8 bases lying between them. This CDR3 region has 12 residues. Per the germline V gene, CDR1 is MNHEY and CDR2 is SVGAGI. CDR3 amino acids: CASTTIYNEQFF. CDR3 nucleotides: TGTGCCAGCACCACAATTTACAATGAGCAGTTCTTC.

The rearrangement uses TRBV7-3 and TRBJ1-2, with 7 bases that match TRBD1. V lost 5 bases, J lost 8 bases, and 8 bases stayed unmatched. The CDR3 totals 13 residues. CDR1 SGHTA and CDR2 FQGTGA come from the germline V gene. The CDR3 DNA reads TGTGCCAGCAGCCCCGGGACAGCTATAGGCTACACCTTC. Protein product: CASSPGTAIGYTF. The variable domain in full, completed from reference TRBV7-3 and TRBJ1-2, reads GAGVSQTPSNKVTEKGKYVELRCDPISGHTALYWYRQSLGQGPEFLIYFQGTGAADDSGLPNDRFFAVRPEGSVSTLKIQRTERGDSAVYLCASSPGTAIGYTFGSGTRLTVV.

This sequence joins TRBV6-6 and TRBJ1-6; D is perhaps TRBD1 (5 bases). Germline loops: CDR1 MNHNY, CDR2 SVGAGI (reference sequence). V dropped 6 bases and J dropped 8 bases, with 23 bases sitting between them. The CDR3 is 17 residues long. For the CDR3, the DNA is TGTGCCAGCAGGCGAACGGGACCGGGAGGTGGGGATTCACCCCTCCACTTT. Translation gives CASRRTGPGGGDSPLHF.

The chain joins TRBV21-1 to TRBJ1-5. TRBV21-1 is given as a pseudogene. This CDR3 has 13 residues. The CDR3 spells CATSGARDQPQHF. The CDR3 DNA sequence: TGTGCCACCTCGGGAGCGAGAGATCAGCCCCAGCATTTT.

For the CDR3, the DNA is TGTGCCAGCAGCTTTACTTCGGGGGGAACTTTCTTT. Encoded protein: CASSFTSGGTFF. The chain has TRBV6-6 and TRBJ1-1, with D perhaps matching TRBD1 (5 bases). Germline CDR1 MNHNY, CDR2 SVGAGI (reference sequence). V was clipped by 6 bases and J by 12 bases, with 17 bases between them. CDR3 length: 12 amino acids.

The genes are TRBV12-3 or TRBV12-4 and TRBJ1-2; a possible D gene is TRBD1 (6 bases). The CDR3 loop spans 13 amino acids. The V end lost 6 bases, the J end lost 4 bases, and 12 bases lay between the germline ends. CDR3 in DNA: TGTGCCAGCAGAACGGACAGCCTCTATGGCTACACCTTC. Translation gives CASRTDSLYGYTF.

The chain employs TRBV5-5 and TRBJ1-6; D gene unclear. In germline, CDR1 is SGHKS, CDR2 YYEKEE (reference sequence). The CDR3 covers 16 residues. V was shortened by 4 bases and J by 7 bases, with 18 bases between the two germline ends. CDR3 sequence (DNA): TGTGCCAGCAGCGTGGCGACCCTCTTAGGCAATTCACCCCTCCACTTT. It translates to CASSVATLLGNSPLHF.

The chain carries TRBV2 and TRBJ2-7; D may be TRBD1 (6 bases). The CDR3 length is 12 residues. The V gene lost 1 base and the J gene lost 7 bases, with 8 bases spanning the gap. Germline loops: CDR1 SNHLY, CDR2 FYNNEI. The CDR3 region is CASSEGGREQYF. The DNA for the CDR3 is TGTGCCAGCAGTGAAGGGGGGCGGGAGCAGTACTTC.

The gene calls are TRBV19 and TRBJ1-1; 9 bases line up with TRBD1. Germline CDR1 and CDR2: LNHDA and SQIVND (reference sequence). V was pared by 5 bases and J by 1 base, with 2 bases of the junction left unmatched. The CDR3 runs to 14 residues. The CDR3 DNA sequence: TGTGCCAGTAGTGTACAGGGGGCGAACACTGAAGCTTTCTTT. Its translation: CASSVQGANTEAFF.

This chain joins TRBV10-2 and TRBJ2-5; 9 positions agree with TRBD2. V lost 8 bases to trimming and J lost 7 bases; unmatched junction nucleotides: 8. CDR3 length: 13 amino acids. Per germline, CDR1 WSHSY and CDR2 SAAADI. CDR3 bases: TGCGCCAGCGGGAGACTAGCGGATGGGACCCAGTACTTC. Its protein is CASGRLADGTQYF.

The rearrangement joins TRBV5-4 to TRBJ2-1; 8 bases match TRBD2. This CDR3 has 15 residues. V was clipped by 0 bases and J by 6 bases; unmatched bases: 5. Germline values: CDR1 SGHNT, CDR2 YYREEE (reference sequence). The CDR3, as DNA: TGTGCCAGCAGCTTGGTTCGGGAGGGCCGCAATGAGCAGTTCTTC. This encodes CASSLVREGRNEQFF.

This clone showed up just once. J is TRBJ2-3 and V is TRBV5-1; no definite D call. The CDR3 runs to 14 residues. V was pared by 6 bases and J by 2 bases, with 13 bases between. From germline, CDR1 is SGHRS and CDR2 YFSETQ. CDR3 DNA: TGCGCCAGCACACCTGGCGGATACACAGATACGCAGTATTTT. Translating gives CASTPGGYTDTQYF.

This chain joins TRBV7-8 and TRBJ2-1, with a weak D call TRBD1 (5 bases). This CDR3 comprises 16 residues. The ends were cut back, 0 bases at V and 6 bases at J, with 15 bases in the middle. Germline V lookup: CDR1 SGHVS, CDR2 FQNEAQ. The CDR3 DNA follows: TGTGCCAGCAGCTTAGCGCTTCAGGGTCTGGGCAATGAGCAGTTCTTC. It yields the protein CASSLALQGLGNEQFF. Drawing the rest from reference TRBV7-8 and TRBJ2-1, the complete variable domain is GAGVSQSPRYKVAKRGQDVALRCDPISGHVSLFWYQQALGQGPEFLTYFQNEAQLDKSGLPSDRFFAERPEGSVSTLKIQRTQQEDSAVYLCASSLALQGLGNEQFFGPGTRLTVL.

J is TRBJ1-1 and V is TRBV7-3; 8 bases match TRBD1. This CDR3 spans 13 amino acids. The germline V gene encodes CDR1 SGHTA and CDR2 FQGTGA. The trim removed 5 bases at V and 4 bases at J, leaving 3 bases unmatched. CDR3: CASSPQGGTEAFF. DNA of the CDR3: TGTGCCAGCAGCCCACAGGGGGGCACTGAAGCTTTCTTT.

The CDR3 coding sequence is TGTGCCAGCACCCCTCATGCGGGGAATGAAGCTTTCTTT. Translating it yields CASTPHAGNEAFF. V and J are TRBV2 and TRBJ1-1; D remains unclear. Trimming removed 7 bases from V and 7 bases from J, with 16 bases in between. Per germline, CDR1 SNHLY and CDR2 FYNNEI. The CDR3 totals 13 residues.

The chain couples TRBV6-4 to TRBJ1-5; D is undetermined. Trimming stripped 8 bases from V and 0 bases from J, with 8 bases between. There are 13 residues in the CDR3. CDR1 MRHNA and CDR2 SNTAGT come from the germline V gene. This CDR3 is CASSRDSNQPQHF. CDR3 DNA sequence: TGTGCCAGCTCTAGAGATAGCAATCAGCCCCAGCATTTT.

This chain links TRBV4-2 with TRBJ1-4; TRBD1 matches 9 bases. CDR3 length: 14 amino acids. The germline CDR1 and CDR2 sequences are LGHNA and YNFKEQ. The V segment lost 6 bases and the J segment 8 bases; nucleotides outside the gene matches: 7. The CDR3 loop is CASSRDREGEKLFF. The DNA of the CDR3 is TGTGCCAGCAGTCGGGACAGGGAGGGAGAAAAACTGTTTTTT.

The chain carries TRBV5-6 and TRBJ1-4, with D hard to call. Trimming left V 4 bases short and J 7 bases short, with 14 bases between. The CDR3 totals 14 residues. CDR1 is SGHDT and CDR2 is YYEEEE in the germline V gene. The CDR3 region has the DNA TGTGCCAGCAGCCCGCGCCGATTGAGTGAAAAACTGTTTTTT. It encodes CASSPRRLSEKLFF.

The chain recombines TRBV7-8 with TRBJ1-2; D possibly corresponds to TRBD1 (5 bases). V was pared by 7 bases and J by 8 bases, with 17 bases between. In germline, CDR1 is SGHVS, CDR2 FQNEAQ. This CDR3 contains 13 residues. CDR3 loop: CASTLGGDRGYTF. The CDR3 coding sequence is TGTGCCAGCACCCTCGGGGGGGACCGGGGCTACACCTTC.